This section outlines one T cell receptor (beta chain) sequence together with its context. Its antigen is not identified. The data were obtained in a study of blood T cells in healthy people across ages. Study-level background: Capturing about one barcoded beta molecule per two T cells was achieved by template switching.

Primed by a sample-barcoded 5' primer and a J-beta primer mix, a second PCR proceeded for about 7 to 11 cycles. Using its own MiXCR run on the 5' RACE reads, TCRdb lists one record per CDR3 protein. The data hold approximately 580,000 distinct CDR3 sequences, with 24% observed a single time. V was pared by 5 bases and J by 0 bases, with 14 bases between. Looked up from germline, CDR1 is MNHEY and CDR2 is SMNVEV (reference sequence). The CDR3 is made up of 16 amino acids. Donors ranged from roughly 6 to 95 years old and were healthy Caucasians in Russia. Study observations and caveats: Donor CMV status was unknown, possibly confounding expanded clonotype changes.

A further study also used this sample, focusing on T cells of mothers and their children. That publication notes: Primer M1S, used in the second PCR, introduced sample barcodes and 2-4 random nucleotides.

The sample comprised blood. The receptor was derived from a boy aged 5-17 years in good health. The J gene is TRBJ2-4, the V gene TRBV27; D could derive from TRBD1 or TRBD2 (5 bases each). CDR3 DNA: TGTGCCAGCAGTCCCGGGACGGTCCTAGCCAAAAACATTCAGTACTTC. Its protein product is CASSPGTVLAKNIQYF.